One and the same sample provided the 27 T cell receptor beta chains below, sequenced in a study of T cells in tumors after PD-1 blockade. Data came from immunoSEQ multiplex PCR; TCRdb stores just in-frame clones and leaves some out. The sample lists fewer than 9,000 clones, around two thirds occurring once. Sequencing used tumor tissue, obtained after anti-PD-1 treatment. The receptors were gathered from a human donor with basal cell carcinoma.

In its sample, this clone is medium-sized. The chain carries TRBV5-6 and TRBJ1-1; 11 bases map to TRBD1. The CDR3 is 16 amino acids. The J segment lost 1 base and the V segment lost 4 bases, leaving 6 bases of the junction unmatched. From germline, CDR1 is SGHDT and CDR2 YYEEEE. CDR3 residues: CASSTFGTGGNTEAFF. The CDR3 DNA sequence: TGTGCCAGCAGCACCTTCGGGACAGGGGGGAACACTGAAGCTTTCTTT. Based on the CDR3 plus reference TRBV5-6 and TRBJ1-1, the full variable domain is DAGVTQSPTHLIKTRGQQVTLRCSPKSGHDTVSWYQQALGQGPQFIFQYYEEEERQRGNFPDRFSGHQFPNYSSELNVNALLLGDSALYLCASSTFGTGGNTEAFFGQGTRLTVV.

This chain joins TRBV30 and TRBJ1-3, with a possible D match to TRBD1 (6 bases). The V end lost 4 bases, the J end lost 1 base, and 14 bases lay between the germline ends. The CDR3 sequence is 15 residues long. CDR1 and CDR2 (germline): GTSNPN, SVGIG (reference sequence). In DNA form, the CDR3 reads TGTGCCTGGATTACTCCCAGGGGATCTGGAAACACCATATATTTT. Its protein is CAWITPRGSGNTIYF.

CDR3 DNA sequence: TGCGCCAGCAGCTTGGGAGGACCTCACACTGAAGCTTTCTTT. Translated: CASSLGGPHTEAFF. J is TRBJ1-1 and V is TRBV5-1; D gene uncertain. Trimming left V 0 bases short and J 3 bases short, with 9 bases between. This CDR3 is 14 amino acids long. Germline assignment: CDR1 SGHRS and CDR2 YFSETQ. The full variable domain, in which reference TRBV5-1 and TRBJ1-1 provide the parts outside the CDR3, is KAGVTQTPRYLIKTRGQQVTLSCSPISGHRSVSWYQQTPGQGLQFLFEYFSETQRNKGNFPGRFSGRQFSNSRSEMNVSTLELGDSALYLCASSLGGPHTEAFFGQGTRLTVV.

The chain carries TRBV6-4 and TRBJ2-3; 7 nucleotides line up with TRBD2. Germline V gene sequence: CDR1 MRHNA, CDR2 SNTAGT. The CDR3 consists of 14 residues. With V trimmed by 3 bases and J by 4 bases, 4 bases remained unmatched. CDR3 residues: CASSDGGGSDTQYF. Written as DNA, the CDR3 is TGTGCCAGCAGTGATGGCGGGGGATCAGATACGCAGTATTTT.

This clone was seen more than once but under ten times. The chain carries TRBV11-3 and TRBJ2-1; 8 nucleotides match TRBD2. Germline V gives CDR1 SGHNT, CDR2 YENEEA. J was trimmed by 8 bases and V by 6 bases; bases with no gene match: 9. There are 14 residues in the CDR3. The CDR3 region has the DNA TGTGCCAGCAGTCAACCCGGGGGGGCCGATGAGCAGTTCTTC. This codes for CASSQPGGADEQFF.

This chain links TRBV18 with TRBJ2-1; possibly TRBD1 or TRBD2 for D (5 bases each). The CDR3 runs 15 residues. CDR1 and CDR2 from the germline V gene are KGHSH and LQKENI. Trimming cost V 0 bases and J 2 bases, with 8 bases left between them. DNA of the CDR3: TGTGCCAGCTCACCACCGGGACGGACCTACAATGAGCAGTTCTTC. Protein: CASSPPGRTYNEQFF.

The chain uses TRBV19 and TRBJ2-7; D gene ambiguous. The CDR3 loop spans 15 amino acids. Germline V lookup: CDR1 LNHDA, CDR2 SQIVND (reference sequence). Deletions cut 2 bases from V and 3 bases from J, with 14 bases between. The CDR3 is CASSIPTVSGYEQYF. DNA of the CDR3: TGTGCCAGTAGTATACCGACTGTCTCCGGCTACGAGCAGTACTTC.

In its sample, this clone was seen once. V and J are TRBV30 and TRBJ1-2, with TRBD1 matching over 7 bases. The V segment lost 5 bases and the J segment 4 bases; nucleotides outside the gene matches: 7. The CDR3 is made up of 13 amino acids. The germline gives CDR1 GTSNPN, CDR2 SVGIG (reference sequence). Here the CDR3 reads CAWGTGQVYGYTF. In DNA form, the CDR3 reads TGTGCCTGGGGGACCGGACAGGTCTATGGCTACACCTTC.

This sequence joins TRBV19 and TRBJ1-1, with D perhaps TRBD1 (6 bases). The CDR3 is made up of 15 amino acids. From germline, CDR1 is LNHDA and CDR2 SQIVND (reference sequence). V was cut by 3 bases and J by 0 bases, with 11 bases left in between. CDR3 in DNA: TGTGCCAGTAGTATCCGGACAGTATTGAACACTGAAGCTTTCTTT. Amino acid sequence: CASSIRTVLNTEAFF.

The J gene is TRBJ2-5, the V gene TRBV3-1 (or the pseudogene TRBV3-2), with 7 positions matching TRBD2. The CDR3 sequence is 17 residues long. J gave up 1 base and V 4 bases, and 12 bases lay outside the gene matches. Germline V gives CDR1 LGHDT, CDR2 YNNKEL (reference sequence). Here the CDR3 reads CASSPSTTSSIQETQYF. The CDR3 DNA sequence: TGTGCCAGCAGCCCCTCAACGACTAGCAGCATCCAAGAGACCCAGTACTTC.

This clone is classed as medium-sized. This chain connects TRBV29-1 to TRBJ1-2, with 7 bases lining up with TRBD1. J gave up 5 bases and V 6 bases, and 6 bases lay outside the gene matches. Per the germline V gene, CDR1 is SQVTM and CDR2 is ANQGSEA. CDR3 length: 12 residues. DNA for the CDR3: TGCAGCGTAAAGACAGGGATTTATGGCTACACCTTC. Its translation: CSVKTGIYGYTF.

V is TRBV6-5 and J is TRBJ2-5; 12 bases agree with TRBD1. CDR3 length equals 15 residues. The germline V gene has CDR1 MNHEY and CDR2 SVGAGI. V lost 2 bases, J lost 4 bases, and 2 bases stayed unmatched. The CDR3 bases are TGTGCCAGCAGTTACGGGACAGGGGGCGCAGAGACCCAGTACTTC. Encoded protein: CASSYGTGGAETQYF.

The rearrangement links TRBV19 to TRBJ1-3; D is unclear. The CDR3 covers 17 residues. Deletions cut 3 bases from V and 0 bases from J, with 15 bases between. Germline V CDR1 and CDR2: LNHDA, SQIVND (reference sequence). The CDR3 sequence: CASSIGQWALSGNTIYF. The CDR3 DNA reads TGTGCCAGTAGTATCGGCCAGTGGGCCCTCTCTGGAAACACCATATATTTT. Looking up the rest from reference TRBV19 and TRBJ1-3 gives the full variable domain: DGGITQSPKYLFRKEGQNVTLSCEQNLNHDAMYWYRQDPGQGLRLIYYSQIVNDFQKGDIAEGYSVSREKKESFPLTVTSAQKNPTAFYLCASSIGQWALSGNTIYFGEGSWLTVV.

This chain links TRBV19 with TRBJ1-1; the match to TRBD1 covers 12 bases. The CDR3 spans 16 residues. V shed 4 bases and J 5 bases; nucleotides not matched to a gene: 8. Germline V gene sequence: CDR1 LNHDA, CDR2 SQIVND (reference sequence). CDR3 sequence reads: CASSTRDRGRNTEAFF. The DNA for the CDR3 is TGTGCCAGTAGTACACGGGACAGGGGGCGAAATACTGAAGCTTTCTTT.

The rearrangement links TRBV7-9 to TRBJ2-5; 7 nucleotides align to TRBD2. The CDR3 is made up of 14 amino acids. The V segment lost 1 base and the J segment 5 bases; nucleotides outside the gene matches: 4. CDR1 is SEHNR, CDR2 FQNEAQ, per germline (reference sequence). The CDR3 reads CASSLGLAAETQYF. The CDR3 DNA reads TGTGCCAGCAGCTTAGGTCTAGCGGCCGAGACCCAGTACTTC.

This rearrangement joins TRBV11-3 to TRBJ2-7; D unresolved. The CDR3 is made up of 12 amino acids. Germline CDR1 SGHNT, CDR2 YENEEA. Between the trimmed V and J ends, which lost 4 bases and 3 bases, there was a span of 7 bases. The CDR3, as DNA: TGTGCCAGCAGCTCCCCCTACTACGAGCAGTACTTC. As protein: CASSSPYYEQYF. Supplemented by reference TRBV11-3 and TRBJ2-7, the full variable domain reads EAGVVQSPRYKIIEKKQPVAFWCNPISGHNTLYWYLQNLGQGPELLIRYENEEAVDDSQLPKDRFSAERLKGVDSTLKIQPAELGDSAVYLCASSSPYYEQYFGPGTRLTVT.

In this sample, this clone turned up once. The V and J genes are TRBV6-4 and TRBJ2-2; no reliable D call. This CDR3 has 15 residues. Germline CDR1 is MRHNA and CDR2 is SNTAGT. V was cut by 0 bases and J by 4 bases, with 9 bases left in between. CDR3: CASSDSVDRTGELFF. The CDR3 region has the DNA TGTGCCAGCAGTGACTCGGTGGACCGCACCGGGGAGCTGTTTTTT.

The sample holds one count of this clone. This chain links TRBV6-5 with TRBJ2-2; 7 bases fit TRBD1. Per the germline V gene, CDR1 is MNHEY and CDR2 is SVGAGI. V was pared by 10 bases and J by 2 bases, with 7 bases of the junction left unmatched. The CDR3 sequence is 14 residues long. The CDR3, as DNA: TGTGCCACCAACAGGGGTTACAACACCGGGGAGCTGTTTTTT. Translating it yields CATNRGYNTGELFF.

V usage is TRBV19 and J usage is TRBJ1-2; 7 bases line up with TRBD1. From germline, CDR1 is LNHDA and CDR2 SQIVND (reference sequence). V dropped 11 bases and J dropped 2; count of bases not matched to a gene: 20. CDR3 length equals 17 residues. The CDR3 sequence is CAPQVMGQREKNYGYTF. For the CDR3, the DNA is TGTGCCCCCCAAGTCATGGGACAGCGTGAAAAAAACTATGGCTACACCTTC.

This chain uses TRBV6-7 with TRBJ1-1; D might be TRBD1 (6 bases). TRBV6-7 carries the ORF label, with uncertain function. This CDR3 comprises 14 residues. V was trimmed by 7 bases and J by 2 bases, leaving 14 bases between them. The CDR3 DNA reads TGTGCCAGCAACGACCCGGACAGTAACACTGAAGCTTTCTTT. Protein sequence: CASNDPDSNTEAFF.

This clone occurred a few times. This chain's CDR3 is CASSLTRDSVQFF. For the CDR3, the DNA is TGCGCCAGCAGCCTCACCCGGGACAGCGTCCAGTTCTTC. V and J are TRBV5-1 and TRBJ2-1; 7 bases agree with TRBD1. The CDR3 covers 13 residues. V lost 4 bases and J lost 13; bases outside the gene matches: 11. CDR1 is SGHRS, CDR2 YFSETQ, per germline.

V is TRBV4-1 and J is TRBJ2-5, with D hard to call. Trimming took off 2 bases at V and 0 bases at J, with 7 bases between the two ends. Germline V gene sequence: CDR1 MGHRA, CDR2 YSYEKL. CDR3 length equals 14 residues. CDR3 DNA: TGCGCCAGCAGCCAAACAGAGTACCAAGAGACCCAGTACTTC. It encodes CASSQTEYQETQYF.

This chain links TRBV28 with TRBJ2-7, with no clear D. This CDR3 region has 13 residues. V was pared by 7 bases and J by 3 bases, with 13 bases between. Germline CDR1 reads MDHEN; CDR2 reads SYDVKM. The CDR3 sequence: CASTPSSLYEQYF. The CDR3 DNA is TGTGCCAGCACTCCCTCGTCCCTCTACGAGCAGTACTTC.

The chain combines TRBV20-1 with TRBJ2-3, with TRBD2 matching over 10 bases. V dropped 3 bases and J dropped 11; count of bases not matched to a gene: 5. CDR3 size: 12 residues. The germline V gene has CDR1 DFQATT and CDR2 SNEGSKA (reference sequence). CDR3: CSASRLAGGQYF. CDR3 sequence (DNA): TGCAGTGCTAGTCGGTTAGCGGGGGGGCAGTATTTT.

The J gene is TRBJ2-2, the V gene TRBV7-6, with D possibly matching TRBD1 (6 bases). CDR1 and CDR2 (germline): SGHVS, FNYEAQ. This CDR3 has 14 amino acids. V was shortened by 2 bases and J by 6 bases, with 10 bases between the two germline ends. In nucleotides, the CDR3 is TGTGCCAGCAGCTTATCCGCAGGGGCCGGGGAGCTGTTTTTT. As protein: CASSLSAGAGELFF.

With regard to this clone: A read error may produce the germline difference seen at one junction end. This chain joins TRBV6-5 and TRBJ1-5; D might be TRBD1 (6 bases). The CDR3 runs 13 residues. Germline values: CDR1 MNHEY, CDR2 SVGAGI. As DNA, the CDR3 is TGTGCCAGCACATTTGGGGGCAACCAGCCCCAGCATTTT. Protein sequence: CASTFGGNQPQHF.

This clone turned up a few times. The chain employs TRBV18 and TRBJ1-5; D may be TRBD1 (5 bases). This CDR3 spans 12 amino acids. V was pared by 6 bases and J by 4 bases, with 7 bases between. Germline CDR1 is KGHSH and CDR2 is LQKENI. CDR3 in amino acids: CASSTGNQPQHF. The CDR3 nucleotides are TGTGCCAGCTCTACAGGAAATCAGCCCCAGCATTTT.